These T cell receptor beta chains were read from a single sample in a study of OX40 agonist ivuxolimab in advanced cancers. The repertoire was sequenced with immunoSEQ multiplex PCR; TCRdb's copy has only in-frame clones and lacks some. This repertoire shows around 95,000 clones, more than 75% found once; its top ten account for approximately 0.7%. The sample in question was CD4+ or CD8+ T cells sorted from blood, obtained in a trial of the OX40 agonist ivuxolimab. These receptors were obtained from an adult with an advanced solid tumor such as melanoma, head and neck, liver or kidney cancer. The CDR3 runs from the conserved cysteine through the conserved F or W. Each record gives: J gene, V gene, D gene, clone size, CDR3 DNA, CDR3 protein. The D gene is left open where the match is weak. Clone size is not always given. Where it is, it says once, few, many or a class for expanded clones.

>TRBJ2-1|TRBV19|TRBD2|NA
TGTGCCAGTAAGCGGGATCCCTCCTACAATGAGCAGTTCTTC
CASKRDPSYNEQFF
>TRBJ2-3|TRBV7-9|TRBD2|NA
TGTGCCAGCAGCTTATCAGCGGGGGCCAAAGGAGATACGCAGTATTTT
CASSLSAGAKGDTQYF
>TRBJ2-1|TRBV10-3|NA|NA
TGTGCCATCAGTGATGAGCCCCCGACGAATGAGCAGTTCTTC
CAISDEPPTNEQFF
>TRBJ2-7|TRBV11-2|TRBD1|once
TGTGCCAGCAGCTTAGGACCGACAGGGGTCCACGAGCAGTACTTC
CASSLGPTGVHEQYF
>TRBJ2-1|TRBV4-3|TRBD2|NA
TGCGCCAGCAGCCAAGACATAGCGGGGGCCTACAATGAGCAGTTCTTC
CASSQDIAGAYNEQFF
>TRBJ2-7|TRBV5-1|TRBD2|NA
TGCGCCAGCAGCCACGGGGGGGCTATGGGAACCTACGAGCAGTACTTC
CASSHGGAMGTYEQYF
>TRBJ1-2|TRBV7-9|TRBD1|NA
TGTGCCAGCAGCGAGGGGACAGGGGTAGGCGGCTACACCTTC
CASSEGTGVGGYTF
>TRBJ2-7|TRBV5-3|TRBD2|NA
TGTGCCAGAAGCCCTCAAACCTCTAGCGGGAGCCCCTACGAGCAGTACTTC
CARSPQTSSGSPYEQYF
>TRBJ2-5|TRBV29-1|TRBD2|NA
TGCAGCGCCAGCGGGGGGGCCGAGCAAGAGACCCAGTACTTC
CSASGGAEQETQYF
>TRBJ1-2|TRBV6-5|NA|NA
TGTGCCAGCAGTGCCCAGGGTAACTATGGCTACACCTTC
CASSAQGNYGYTF
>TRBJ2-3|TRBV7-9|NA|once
TGTGCCAGCAGCTTAGATGTCGTTACAGGAAGAACAGATACGCAGTATTTT
CASSLDVVTGRTDTQYF
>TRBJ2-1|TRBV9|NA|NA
TGTGCCAGCAGCCCCCTCAGTACGGATGAGCAGTTCTTC
CASSPLSTDEQFF
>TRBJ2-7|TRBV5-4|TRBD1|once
TGTGCCAGCAGCCCGTCCGGACAGGGGAGCTACGAGCAGTACTTC
CASSPSGQGSYEQYF
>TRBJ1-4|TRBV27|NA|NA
TGTGCCAGCAGGGTGAGGTTAGGCGAAAAACTGTTTTTT
CASRVRLGEKLFF
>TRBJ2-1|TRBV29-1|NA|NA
TGCAGCGTTGACGAGGGGGTCGATGAGCAGTTCTTC
CSVDEGVDEQFF
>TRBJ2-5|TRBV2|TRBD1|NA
TGTGCCAGCAGGGACAGGGAGGTCGGGACCCAGTACTTC
CASRDREVGTQYF
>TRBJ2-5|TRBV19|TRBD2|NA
TGTGCCAGTAGAAACAGCGGGGAGGAGACCCAGTACTTC
CASRNSGEETQYF
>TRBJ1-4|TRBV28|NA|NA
TGTGCCAGCAGTCCCGGGACACATAATGAAAAACTGTTTTTT
CASSPGTHNEKLFF
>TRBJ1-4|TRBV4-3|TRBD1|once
TGCGCCAGCAGCCAAAGCTGGAAACAGGGGGGAAAACTGTTTTTT
CASSQSWKQGGKLFF
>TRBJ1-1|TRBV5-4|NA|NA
TGTGCCAGCAGCCAACCTGGGCTCGGGAACACTGAAGCTTTCTTT
CASSQPGLGNTEAFF
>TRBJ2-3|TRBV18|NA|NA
TGTGCCAGCTCACCACTGGCGGACGACACAGATACGCAGTATTTT
CASSPLADDTDTQYF
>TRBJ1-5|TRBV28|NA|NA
TGTGCCAGTAACAGGGTAAATCAGCCCCAGCATTTT
CASNRVNQPQHF
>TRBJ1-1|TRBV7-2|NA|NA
TGTGCCAGCAGCTTAGAACGTGGGGGTGAAGCTTTCTTT
CASSLERGGEAFF
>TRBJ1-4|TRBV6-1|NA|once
TGTGCCAGCAGTAGTCCGGGATCGGCTCATGAAAAACTGTTTTTT
CASSSPGSAHEKLFF
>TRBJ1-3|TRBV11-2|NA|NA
TGTGCCAGCAGCCCGGGAGGGGGAAACACCATATATTTT
CASSPGGGNTIYF
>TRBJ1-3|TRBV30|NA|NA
TGTGCCTGGAGTGCCGGGACAATGGGAAACACCATATATTTT
CAWSAGTMGNTIYF
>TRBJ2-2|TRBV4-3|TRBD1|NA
TGCGCCAGCAGCCAGGACAGGGGGCTTACCGGGGAGCTGTTTTTT
CASSQDRGLTGELFF
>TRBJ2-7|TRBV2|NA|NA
TGTGCCAGCAGTTACCGGGATCCGGAAATCTACGAGCAGTACTTC
CASSYRDPEIYEQYF
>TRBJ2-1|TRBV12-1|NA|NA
TGTGCCAGCATGCCTTCCCACTACCGGCCAATTCAGTTCTTC
CASMPSHYRPIQFF
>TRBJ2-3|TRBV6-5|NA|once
TGTGCCAGCAGTTACTCCTTAGCGCTTAGCACAGATACGCAGTATTTT
CASSYSLALSTDTQYF
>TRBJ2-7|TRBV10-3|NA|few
TGTGCCATGACGGCGGACTTAGGGTACAACGAGCAGTACTTC
CAMTADLGYNEQYF
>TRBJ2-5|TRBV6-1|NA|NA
TGTGCCAGCAGTGAAGTAATGACTACGGGCGGGGAGACCCAGTACTTC
CASSEVMTTGGETQYF